This is a list of T cell receptor beta chains from one sample in a study of cytomegalovirus exposure and HLA in healthy donors. The repertoire was sequenced with immunoSEQ multiplex PCR; TCRdb's copy has only in-frame clones and lacks some. The sample contains a few hundred thousand clones, about four fifths of which appear only once. The sample consisted of PBMCs. Receptors originate from a woman aged 50 to 60 in good health and CMV-seropositive. The CDR3 runs from the conserved cysteine through the conserved F or W. The order of the fields is J gene, V gene, D gene, clone size, CDR3 protein, CDR3 DNA. D genes are given only for firm matches. The size entry is marked missing in some rows and otherwise reads once, few, many or a size class.

>TRBJ2-3|TRBV9|TRBD2|-
CASSVRTSPDTQYF
TGTGCCAGCAGCGTCAGGACTAGCCCCGATACGCAGTATTTT
>TRBJ1-3|TRBV19|TRBD1|few
CASSLIQGERNTIYF
TGTGCCAGTAGCTTGATTCAGGGGGAGAGAAACACCATATATTTT
>TRBJ1-3|TRBV7-8|-|-
CASSLVRFQGSGNTIYF
TGTGCCAGCAGCTTAGTTCGGTTCCAGGGGAGTGGAAACACCATATATTTT
>TRBJ2-1|TRBV28|TRBD1|once
CATRGHASYNEQFF
TGTGCCACCAGGGGGCACGCCTCCTACAATGAGCAGTTCTTC
>TRBJ1-1|TRBV7-9|-|few
CASSLHDPGNTEAFF
TGTGCCAGCAGCCTCCATGACCCAGGGAACACTGAAGCTTTCTTT
>TRBJ1-6|TRBV19|-|few
CASSIPGEPPLHF
TGTGCCAGTAGTATACCAGGGGAGCCACCCCTCCACTTT
>TRBJ1-2|TRBV5-1|-|-
CASSLPGQNYGYTF
TGCGCCAGCAGCTTGCCAGGACAGAACTATGGCTACACCTTC
>TRBJ1-2|TRBV28|TRBD1|-
CASSLAGTGAFAGYTF
TGTGCCAGCAGTTTAGCGGGGACAGGGGCTTTCGCTGGCTACACCTTC
>TRBJ2-3|TRBV9|TRBD2|-
CASSVALAGGRFTDTQYF
TGTGCCAGCAGCGTAGCACTAGCGGGGGGCCGGTTCACAGATACGCAGTATTTT
>TRBJ1-2|TRBV6-5|-|once
CASSYHSREGGYTF
TGTGCCAGCAGTTACCATTCCCGGGAGGGTGGCTACACCTTC
>TRBJ2-1|TRBV9|TRBD2|-
CASSTHRERGPANEQFF
TGTGCCAGCAGCACCCATCGGGAGCGGGGGCCCGCCAATGAGCAGTTCTTC
>TRBJ2-1|TRBV5-1|-|-
CASSFTSRSYNEQFF
TGCGCCAGCAGCTTTACTAGTAGGTCCTACAATGAGCAGTTCTTC
>TRBJ2-7|TRBV7-2|TRBD1|-
CASSTQGYEQYF
TGTGCCAGCAGCACACAGGGGTACGAGCAGTACTTC
>TRBJ2-7|TRBV7-2|-|-
CASSRTILYEQYF
TGTGCCAGCAGCCGTACTATCCTCTACGAGCAGTACTTC